This record looks at one T cell receptor beta chain sequence and its context. Sequencing was performed with immunoSEQ multiplex PCR; in TCRdb, only in-frame clones are kept and a portion is missing. The data contain about 88,000 clones, 86% of them singletons. These data are taken from a study of blood T cell repertoires in COVID-19. Study at large: Spain, Italy and the United States supplied samples that represented acute and convalescent COVID-19.

Germline V gives CDR1 KGHSH, CDR2 LQKENI. This CDR3 region has 16 residues. After removal of 1 base from V and 0 bases from J, the junction contained 5 bases not matched to a gene. This chain joins TRBV18 and TRBJ2-7; 8 bases line up with TRBD1. This TCR derives from a human donor in a cohort sampled during active COVID-19. Sequenced material: peripheral blood. CDR3 sequence (DNA): TGTGCCAGCTCACCACAGGACAGGGCCAGCTCCTACGAGCAGTACTTC. Its translation: CASSPQDRASSYEQYF.